What follows describes a single T cell receptor beta chain. Its antigen is not identified. The record originates from a study of shared clonotypes between healthy human individuals. Overall study findings and caveats: Represented diversity (both genetic and exposure-history) was limited by the small number of donors. All-four-donor shared clonotypes had higher generation probabilities than non-shared clonotypes did.

V shed 5 bases, J shed 6 bases, and the junction held 7 bases outside the gene matches. Germline V gene sequence: CDR1 LNHDA, CDR2 SQIVND (reference sequence). The CDR3 is 14 amino acids. A split of CD4+ cells into CD45RA+ naive and CD45RA-negative memory subsets was performed. Per the original data handling: ImmunoSEQ supplied junction-only sequences lacking quality scores, so filtering was different. Clones were read by immunoSEQ multiplex PCR, and TCRdb kept only the in-frame ones, dropping some. From that table come the V and J calls and clone size; the DNA was used to work out D and trimming. The sample has hundreds of thousands of clones; about 96% are singletons.

Sample: naive CD4+ T cells sorted from blood. As for subset: CD45RA+ positively selected. The genes are TRBV19 and TRBJ2-3; TRBD2 matches 8 bases. This receptor was identified in a woman between 25 and 40 years old in good health. CDR3 DNA sequence: TGTGCCAGTAGTTCTGGCGGGAGGATGGATACGCAGTATTTT. This sequence encodes CASSSGGRMDTQYF.